Sequencing of this T cell receptor beta chain was carried out in a study of blood T cell repertoires in COVID-19. As for the study in general: The United States, Italy and Spain provided the acute and convalescent COVID-19 samples. Nucleic acid was either cDNA or gDNA, and it came from T cells, B-cell-depleted T cells, or PBMCs.

Recovery among Cohort 3 donors was established by two negative PCRs, clearance, or symptom resolution. Per the authors' pipeline: It was from reference gene primer amplification that nucleated cell counts were estimated. The assay was immunoSEQ multiplex PCR, and TCRdb's table has in-frame clones only and misses some. D and trimming come from the DNA, and the V and J calls and clone size come from that table. The sample holds 320,000 or so clones; roughly 84% are singletons and the top ten take roughly 1%. This clone was seen once. Sequenced sample: PBMCs or T cells enriched from blood (not recorded which). This TCR was recovered from a woman in her 30s who had recovered from COVID-19.

CDR3 protein: CASTARTGPWGNEKLFF. As DNA, the CDR3 is TGTGCCAGCACGGCCCGGACAGGGCCTTGGGGTAATGAAAAACTGTTTTTT. The rearrangement links TRBV21-1 to TRBJ1-4; TRBD1 is the table's D call, not checked against the DNA. TRBV21-1 is given as a pseudogene. The CDR3 runs 17 residues.